A selection of T cell receptor beta chains follows, all from one sample in a study of PD-1 blockade in mismatch repair-deficient tumors. Generated by immunoSEQ multiplex PCR, the TCRdb table keeps only in-frame clones and is missing some. The sample records 100,000 to 150,000 clones, roughly nine tenths being singletons. Specimen: peripheral blood, collected 44 weeks after starting pembrolizumab. The receptors were sampled from an adult with mismatch repair-deficient cancer. CDR3s leave out the opening cysteine and the closing phenylalanine or tryptophan.

cdr3_aa,v_call,j_call
ASSPGGAGVIGQF,TRBV28,TRBJ2-1
ASIGHLRETQY,TRBV21-1,TRBJ2-5
ASSTTGKAF,TRBV6-5,TRBJ1-1
ASSQDIGYEQY,TRBV14,TRBJ2-7
ASSDSYEQY,TRBV7-9,TRBJ2-7
ASSFLATYEQY,TRBV7-8,TRBJ2-7
SGRYGNEQF,TRBV29-1,TRBJ2-1
ASSPTSGSSGELF,TRBV7-9,TRBJ2-2
ASSSTGYEQY,TRBV6-5,TRBJ2-7
ASSATGGVRNTEAF,TRBV7-9,TRBJ1-1
ASSSRLAFGEQF,TRBV7-8,TRBJ2-1
ASSLDGRRTNTEAF,TRBV11-3,TRBJ1-1
ASSLAGGPYEQY,TRBV18,TRBJ2-7
ASIKRGGSQPQH,TRBV6-1,TRBJ1-5
ASSQEQGRTDTQY,TRBV4-3,TRBJ2-3
ASSPLLAKNIQY,TRBV18,TRBJ2-4
ASSPRTVGTNEKLF,TRBV7-8,TRBJ1-4
ASSLSRSGDGYTGELF,TRBV7-9,TRBJ2-2
ASSWTLGDKPY,TRBV7-9,TRBJ2-3
ASAAPGRYNEQF,TRBV7-9,TRBJ2-1
ASSTRAGSYNEQF,TRBV9,TRBJ2-1
ASSQEGTPRKEQY,TRBV4-1,TRBJ2-7
ASGRVRFEAF,TRBV6-5,TRBJ1-1
ATSPRTRREGEQY,TRBV15,TRBJ2-7
ASMGQGAYEQY,TRBV2,TRBJ2-7
ASSLGRASYEQY,TRBV5-6,TRBJ2-7
ASSLGASGFTDTQY,TRBV7-9,TRBJ2-3